This is a list of T cell receptor beta chains from one sample in a study of T cells after yellow fever vaccination. Using its own MiXCR run on the 5' RACE reads, TCRdb lists one record per CDR3 protein. This table has some 250,000 distinct CDR3 sequences, roughly 3.7% appearing once. The sequencing used PBMCs, collected 15 days after the yellow fever booster vaccination. The receptors were gathered from a man aged 18 to 29 who received the YFV17D yellow fever vaccine. The CDR3 runs from the conserved cysteine through the conserved F or W.

j_call v_call cdr3_aa
TRBJ1-2 TRBV10-3 CAISEGRGSYGYTF
TRBJ1-1 TRBV7-2 CASSLEGTGARPEAFF
TRBJ2-1 TRBV2 CARRDRANEQFF
TRBJ2-1 TRBV6-2/TRBV6-3 CASSYAAYNEQFF
TRBJ1-1 TRBV7-9 CASSLVRGPTEAFF
TRBJ2-3 TRBV7-3 CASSHNPGHDGDTQYF
TRBJ1-3 TRBV29-1 CSVEVGNTIYF
TRBJ1-1 TRBV6-5 CASRRTGSPVQNTEAFF
TRBJ2-7 TRBV5-5 CASSSVADYEQYF
TRBJ1-1 TRBV20-1 CSATIAGPAFF
TRBJ2-1 TRBV7-8 CASSPMDRFNEQFF
TRBJ1-1 TRBV7-9 CASSLQGRTEAFF
TRBJ2-2 TRBV29-1 CSVGGSRGGELFF
TRBJ1-5 TRBV15 CATRSYRDRALHQPQHF
TRBJ1-2 TRBV20-1 CSATDNYGYTF
TRBJ2-3 TRBV5-6 CASSLRLVDTQYF
TRBJ2-3 TRBV18 CASSPLAGATDTQYF
TRBJ2-1 TRBV5-4 CASSLNLFSNEQFF
TRBJ2-4 TRBV29-1 CSVEGLGAKNIQYF
TRBJ2-4 TRBV20-1 CSALPVGAAKNIQYF
TRBJ1-1 TRBV6-1 CASSGIQGAGTEAFF
TRBJ1-5 TRBV12-3/TRBV12-4 CASSFSDSNQPQHF
TRBJ2-3 TRBV5-1 CASSLLGLAGRRADTQYF
TRBJ2-1 TRBV5-1 CASSLEPDLEQFF
TRBJ1-4 TRBV20-1 CSARDPGGGREKLFF
TRBJ1-5 TRBV6-6 CASREGVSNQPQHF
TRBJ2-5 TRBV7-2 CASSSGQGTGSQYF
TRBJ1-6 TRBV25-1 CASTSGRSSYNSPLHF
TRBJ2-1 TRBV7-2 CASSLSSGGLYNEQFF
TRBJ2-5 TRBV9 CASSVGPRETQYF
TRBJ2-1 TRBV12-3/TRBV12-4 CASSSEGPSYNEQFF
TRBJ2-2 TRBV5-1 CASSLWDRGSPNTGELFF
TRBJ1-4 TRBV5-6 CASSLEGILATNEKLFF
TRBJ1-2 TRBV7-8 CASSSSLDGGAYGYTF
TRBJ1-5 TRBV7-9 CASSLEGPDQPQHF
TRBJ1-4 TRBV5-5 CASSQLGQPNEKLFF
TRBJ1-4 TRBV6-6 CASRVVGEGEKLFF
TRBJ2-5 TRBV20-1 CSALAAETQYF
TRBJ2-1 TRBV6-6 CASSYSRLASGEQFF
TRBJ1-3 TRBV2 CASSEASGNTIYF
TRBJ1-1 TRBV5-1 CASSRVGRTEAFF
TRBJ2-7 TRBV11-2 CASSLGRDSTYEQYF
TRBJ1-2 TRBV7-2 CASSPTSSGGFYGYTF
TRBJ1-2 TRBV6-6 CASSYSRQDYGYTF
TRBJ2-2 TRBV7-6 CASSPRGVNTGELFF
TRBJ1-1 TRBV18 CASSPIHDKNTEAFF
TRBJ1-2 TRBV4-3 CASSQEARTGTLIVYGYTF
TRBJ2-2 TRBV29-1 CSGWGQGGTGELFF
TRBJ2-1 TRBV6-1 CASLSGGAYNEQFF
TRBJ2-7 TRBV29-1 CSAGIGRVYEQYF